This T cell receptor beta chain was observed in a study of identical twins. Findings and caveats of the study: Conclusions leaned on cross-sectional statistical analysis and did not track the same donors over time. Carriage of fewer insertions was seen in abundant cord blood beta clonotypes, whereas memory repertoires showed none. For out-of-frame beta sequences, excess twin sharing was weaker.

The germline CDR1 and CDR2 sequences are SGHTA and FQGTGA. This CDR3 region has 14 residues. Trimming took 3 bases from V and 1 from J, leaving 7 bases between them. This clonotype came up a few times. Its antigen is undetermined. With template switching, a universal primer site was added, and the cDNA carried unique molecular identifiers. MiXCR, run by TCRdb on the 5' RACE reads, gives a single entry per CDR3 protein. The sample lists roughly 690,000 distinct CDR3 sequences, 5.5% to 6.5% occurring once. This sequence originates from a man aged 18 to 30 in good health. Sequenced material: naive T cells sorted from blood. The chain uses TRBV7-3 and TRBJ2-1, with D tentatively TRBD1 (6 bases). CDR3 region: CASSFDRSYNEQFF. The CDR3 nucleotides read TGTGCCAGCAGCTTCGACAGGTCCTACAATGAGCAGTTCTTC.